Listed below are T cell receptor beta chains from one sample, sequenced in a study of shared clonotypes between healthy human individuals. The protocol was immunoSEQ multiplex PCR, while the TCRdb copy is restricted to in-frame clones and leaves out a portion. The data contain 2 million to 2.5 million clones, about 92% of them seen just once; the ten biggest clones take up roughly 0.36%. The sample taken for sequencing was naive CD4+ T cells from PBMCs. These receptor sequences come from a man aged 18 to 30 in good health. Some clones in this sample may be carry-over from other donors' samples. The CDR3 runs from the conserved cysteine through the conserved F or W. The order of the fields is V gene, J gene, CDR3 protein.

v_gene: TRBV19
j_gene: TRBJ2-6
CDR3aa: CASSKWGRTASGANVLTF

v_gene: TRBV5-1
j_gene: TRBJ2-7
CDR3aa: CASSLATGGENEQYF

v_gene: TRBV5-1
j_gene: TRBJ1-1
CDR3aa: CASSAQVGGPNTEAFF

v_gene: TRBV28
j_gene: TRBJ1-2
CDR3aa: CASSRTVGHGYTF

v_gene: TRBV6-1
j_gene: TRBJ2-7
CDR3aa: CASSDLPGQGLGQYF

v_gene: TRBV4-2
j_gene: TRBJ1-2
CDR3aa: CASSQDGRVGYGYTF

v_gene: TRBV19
j_gene: TRBJ1-1
CDR3aa: CASSIGGKAFF

v_gene: TRBV6-5
j_gene: TRBJ2-7
CDR3aa: CATWRDGAEQYF

v_gene: TRBV7-3
j_gene: TRBJ2-3
CDR3aa: CASSLMGGLAGDTQYF

v_gene: TRBV28
j_gene: TRBJ2-3
CDR3aa: CASSNGGGDTQYF

v_gene: TRBV25-1
j_gene: TRBJ2-3
CDR3aa: CASSGGGLGRTDTQYF

v_gene: TRBV6-1
j_gene: TRBJ2-3
CDR3aa: CASSDRAQGDTQYF

v_gene: TRBV18
j_gene: TRBJ1-3
CDR3aa: CASSPGLSGNTIYF

v_gene: TRBV5-4
j_gene: TRBJ1-2
CDR3aa: CAASGQPGYGYTF

v_gene: TRBV7-9
j_gene: TRBJ2-1
CDR3aa: CASSLTSGLAGNEQFF

v_gene: TRBV18
j_gene: TRBJ2-7
CDR3aa: CASSLRTPQSSYEQYF

v_gene: TRBV5-6
j_gene: TRBJ2-2
CDR3aa: CASSLAQVTGELFF

v_gene: TRBV7-2
j_gene: TRBJ2-4
CDR3aa: CASSLQARTRAAKNIQYF

v_gene: TRBV9
j_gene: TRBJ2-3
CDR3aa: CASSVALAGTDTQYF

v_gene: TRBV11-2
j_gene: TRBJ2-7
CDR3aa: CASSSQKPGQGLYEQYF

v_gene: TRBV28
j_gene: TRBJ1-2
CDR3aa: CASSLTTGHYGYTF

v_gene: TRBV2
j_gene: TRBJ1-1
CDR3aa: CASNVMNTEAFF

v_gene: TRBV5-1
j_gene: TRBJ2-3
CDR3aa: CASSQGTSSTHTQYF

v_gene: TRBV7-3
j_gene: TRBJ2-3
CDR3aa: CASSLGSGGQDTQYF

v_gene: TRBV7-2
j_gene: TRBJ2-7
CDR3aa: CASSLARVPVYEQYF

v_gene: TRBV5-4
j_gene: TRBJ1-6
CDR3aa: CASSFTGTVNSPLHF

v_gene: TRBV10-3
j_gene: TRBJ1-5
CDR3aa: CAISDGPVNQPQHF

v_gene: TRBV7-3
j_gene: TRBJ2-3
CDR3aa: CASKASGGTDTQYF

v_gene: TRBV4-1
j_gene: TRBJ2-3
CDR3aa: CASSQVQARPGGDTQYF

v_gene: TRBV28
j_gene: TRBJ2-5
CDR3aa: CASQSGLAGQETQYF

v_gene: TRBV11-3
j_gene: TRBJ2-1
CDR3aa: CASSQGLAGDEQFF

v_gene: TRBV5-1
j_gene: TRBJ2-1
CDR3aa: CASSLGVNHNEQFF

v_gene: TRBV2
j_gene: TRBJ1-4
CDR3aa: CASRGRDEKLFF

v_gene: TRBV5-1
j_gene: TRBJ1-2
CDR3aa: CASSFPGSEGGYTF

v_gene: TRBV19
j_gene: TRBJ1-5
CDR3aa: CASSIRGTGNQPQHF

v_gene: TRBV28
j_gene: TRBJ2-3
CDR3aa: CASNSPPRTAQYF